This TCR beta chain was obtained from a study of T cell responses to AZD1222 COVID-19 vaccine. Here immunoSEQ multiplex PCR was the method, and the copy in TCRdb shows in-frame clones only, minus some. The sample lists about 120,000 clones; around 94% were seen once. Study outcomes and limitations: Females made up more of the donors, who were largely white British, and clonal diversity may have come out too low.

This clone was seen once. The antigen is unknown. CDR1 is MNHEY, CDR2 SVGAGI, per germline. The CDR3 consists of 14 residues. V dropped 6 bases and J dropped 10 bases, with 18 bases sitting between them. Sequenced here: peripheral blood, sampled on day 0 of AZD1222 vaccination. V and J are TRBV6-5 and TRBJ1-4; D gene uncertain. The receptor was derived from an adult in good health. The chain's CDR3 is CASREGYFLGKLFF. Written as DNA, the CDR3 is TGTGCCAGCAGGGAGGGATACTTCTTAGGAAAACTGTTTTTT.